The clone carrying this T cell receptor (beta chain) was counted many times. The target antigen is unknown. Via MiXCR, TCRdb re-called the RACE reads, giving one row per CDR3 protein. The data contain some 70,000 distinct CDR3 sequences, 10% to 13% of them singletons. Time point reported: patch test 2, 6 weeks after DPC sensitization. Treatment in this sample: therapeutic diphenylcyclopropenone sensitization with weekly scalp DPC. CDR3 size: 13 residues. The V gene lost 5 bases and the J gene lost 0 bases, with 8 bases spanning the gap. The V gene's germline CDR1 is SGHVS and CDR2 FQNEAQ. The data were taken from a study of human T cells and chemical hapten exposure. Study-level points and caveats: Expanded TCR sets contained significantly more large CDR3 similarity clusters than controls.

This sample comprised whole blood, obtained in connection with sensitization to the hapten diphenylcyclopropenone (DPC). The receptor was isolated from a woman aged 50 to 60 with alopecia areata. Some clones in this sample may be carry-over from other donors' samples. This chain joins TRBV7-8 and TRBJ2-7; D is unclear. CDR3 in amino acids: CASSAGYSYEQYF. In DNA form, the CDR3 reads TGTGCCAGCAGCGCCGGTTACTCCTACGAGCAGTACTTC.